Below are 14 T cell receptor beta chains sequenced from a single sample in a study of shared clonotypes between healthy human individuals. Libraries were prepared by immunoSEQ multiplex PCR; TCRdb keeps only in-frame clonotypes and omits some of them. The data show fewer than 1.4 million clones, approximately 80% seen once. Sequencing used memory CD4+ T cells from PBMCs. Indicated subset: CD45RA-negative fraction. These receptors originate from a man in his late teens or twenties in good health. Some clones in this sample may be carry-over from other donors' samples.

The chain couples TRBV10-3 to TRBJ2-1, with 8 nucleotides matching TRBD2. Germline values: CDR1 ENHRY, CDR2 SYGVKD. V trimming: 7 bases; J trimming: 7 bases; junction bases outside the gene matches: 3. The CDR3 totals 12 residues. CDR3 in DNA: TGTGCCATCACCGGACTAGCTAATGAGCAGTTCTTC. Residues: CAITGLANEQFF.

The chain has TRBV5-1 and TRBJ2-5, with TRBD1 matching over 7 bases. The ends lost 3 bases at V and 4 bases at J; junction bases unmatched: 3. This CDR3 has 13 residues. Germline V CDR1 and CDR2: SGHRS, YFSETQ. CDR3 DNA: TGCGCCAGCAGCTCCCACAGGGGAGAGACCCAGTACTTC. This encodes CASSSHRGETQYF. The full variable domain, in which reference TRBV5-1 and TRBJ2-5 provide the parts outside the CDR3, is KAGVTQTPRYLIKTRGQQVTLSCSPISGHRSVSWYQQTPGQGLQFLFEYFSETQRNKGNFPGRFSGRQFSNSRSEMNVSTLELGDSALYLCASSSHRGETQYFGPGTRLLVL.

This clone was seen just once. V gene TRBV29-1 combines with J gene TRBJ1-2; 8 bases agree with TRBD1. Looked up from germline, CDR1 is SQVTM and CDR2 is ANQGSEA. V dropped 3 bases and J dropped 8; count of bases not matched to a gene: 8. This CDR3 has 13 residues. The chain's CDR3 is CSVDLQGTGGYTF. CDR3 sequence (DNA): TGCAGCGTTGACCTTCAAGGGACAGGCGGCTACACCTTC.

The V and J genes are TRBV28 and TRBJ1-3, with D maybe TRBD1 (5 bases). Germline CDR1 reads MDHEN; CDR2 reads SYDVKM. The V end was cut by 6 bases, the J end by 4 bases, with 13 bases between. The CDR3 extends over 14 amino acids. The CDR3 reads CASSDINRGNTIYF. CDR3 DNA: TGTGCCAGCAGCGATATAAACAGGGGAAACACCATATATTTT.

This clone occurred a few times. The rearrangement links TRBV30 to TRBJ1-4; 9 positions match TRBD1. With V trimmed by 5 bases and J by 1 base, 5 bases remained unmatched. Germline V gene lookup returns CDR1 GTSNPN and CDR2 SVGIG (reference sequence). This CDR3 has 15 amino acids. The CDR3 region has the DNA TGTGCCTGGGGGACAGGGATCAGAACTAATGAAAAACTGTTTTTT. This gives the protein CAWGTGIRTNEKLFF.

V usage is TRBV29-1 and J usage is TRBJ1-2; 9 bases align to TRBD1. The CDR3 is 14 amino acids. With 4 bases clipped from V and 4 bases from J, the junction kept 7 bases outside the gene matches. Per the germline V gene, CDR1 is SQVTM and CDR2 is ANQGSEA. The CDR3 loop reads CSVGVGTGIYGYTF. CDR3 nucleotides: TGCAGCGTTGGTGTCGGGACAGGGATCTATGGCTACACCTTC.

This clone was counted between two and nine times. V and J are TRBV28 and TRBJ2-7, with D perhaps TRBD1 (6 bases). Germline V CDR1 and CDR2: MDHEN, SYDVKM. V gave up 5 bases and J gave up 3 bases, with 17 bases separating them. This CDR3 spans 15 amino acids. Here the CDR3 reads CASSQQGALYYEQYF. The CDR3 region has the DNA TGTGCCAGCAGTCAACAGGGCGCCCTTTACTACGAGCAGTACTTC.

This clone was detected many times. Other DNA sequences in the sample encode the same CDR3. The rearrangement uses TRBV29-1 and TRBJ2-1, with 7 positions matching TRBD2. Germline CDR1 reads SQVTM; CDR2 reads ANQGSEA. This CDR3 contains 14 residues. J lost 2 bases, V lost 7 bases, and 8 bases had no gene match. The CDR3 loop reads CSADGGTTYNEQFF. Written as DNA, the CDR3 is TGCAGCGCCGACGGGGGGACGACCTACAATGAGCAGTTCTTC.

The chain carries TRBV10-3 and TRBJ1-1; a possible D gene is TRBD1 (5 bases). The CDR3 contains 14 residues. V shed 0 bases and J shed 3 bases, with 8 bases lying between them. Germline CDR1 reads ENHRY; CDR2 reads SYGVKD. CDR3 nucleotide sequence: TGTGCCATCAGTGAGTCGGGGCGGTACACTGAAGCTTTCTTT. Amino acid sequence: CAISESGRYTEAFF.

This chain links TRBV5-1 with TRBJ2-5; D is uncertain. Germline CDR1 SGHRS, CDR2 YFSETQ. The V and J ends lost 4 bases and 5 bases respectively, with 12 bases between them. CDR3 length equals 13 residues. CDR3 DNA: TGCGCCAGCAGCGCCAGTAGCCGCGAGACCCAGTACTTC. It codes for CASSASSRETQYF.

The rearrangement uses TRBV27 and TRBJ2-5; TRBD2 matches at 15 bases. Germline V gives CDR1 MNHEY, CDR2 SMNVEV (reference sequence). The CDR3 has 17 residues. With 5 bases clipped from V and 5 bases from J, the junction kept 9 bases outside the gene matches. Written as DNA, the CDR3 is TGTGCCAGCAGTCCCTGGGGACTAGCGGGAGGTGGGGAGACCCAGTACTTC. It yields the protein CASSPWGLAGGGETQYF.

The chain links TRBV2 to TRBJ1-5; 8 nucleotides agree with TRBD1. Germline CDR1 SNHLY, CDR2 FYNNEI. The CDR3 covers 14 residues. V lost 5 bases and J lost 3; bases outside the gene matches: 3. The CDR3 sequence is CASSSDRDNQPQHF. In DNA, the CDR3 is TGTGCCAGCAGTTCGGACAGGGACAATCAGCCCCAGCATTTT.

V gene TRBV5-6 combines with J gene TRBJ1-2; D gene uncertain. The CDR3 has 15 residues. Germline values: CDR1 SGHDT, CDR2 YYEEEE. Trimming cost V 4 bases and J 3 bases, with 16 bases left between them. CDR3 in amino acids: CASSPGLGPYYGYTF. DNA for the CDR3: TGTGCCAGCAGCCCCGGATTAGGGCCCTACTATGGCTACACCTTC.

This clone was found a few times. The CDR3 nucleotides read TGTGCCAGCAGCTTAGATGGTGGCTCTGGAAACACCATATATTTT. This encodes CASSLDGGSGNTIYF. This rearrangement joins TRBV11-2 to TRBJ1-3; D ambiguous. V gave up 0 bases and J gave up 0 bases, with 6 bases separating them. Germline CDR1 and CDR2: SGHAT and FQNNGV. The CDR3 length is 15 residues.